This T cell receptor (beta chain) was recorded in a study of radiotherapy plus CTLA-4 blockade in lung cancer. Data came from immunoSEQ multiplex PCR; TCRdb stores just in-frame clones and leaves some out. The profile shows some 41,000 clones, roughly two thirds of them singletons. Germline loops: CDR1 GTSNPN, CDR2 SVGIG (reference sequence). The V gene lost 6 bases and the J gene lost 1 base, with 18 bases spanning the gap. This CDR3 spans 15 amino acids. This chain connects TRBV30 to TRBJ1-2, with D unresolved. The input for sequencing was peripheral blood, taken from a patient treated with radiotherapy plus ipilimumab. The clonotype comes from a human donor with non-small cell lung cancer who had a partial response to radiotherapy plus ipilimumab. This chain's CDR3 is CACLIWGDFNYGYTF. CDR3 sequence (DNA): TGTGCCTGCCTTATCTGGGGAGATTTTAACTATGGCTACACCTTC.